The table lists the clone carrying this TCR beta chain with a count of one. The record originates from a study of blood T cell repertoires in COVID-19. Study overall: Whether acute or convalescent, the COVID-19 samples came from the United States, Italy and Spain. T cells, B-cell-depleted T cells, or PBMCs supplied cDNA or gDNA.

This CDR3 is 14 amino acids long. In germline, CDR1 is SGHKS, CDR2 YYEKEE (reference sequence). V lost 0 bases and J lost 8, with 11 bases in between. As handled by the study authors: Nucleated cell number was recorded as an estimate derived from reference gene primer amplification. Here immunoSEQ multiplex PCR was the method, and the copy in TCRdb shows in-frame clones only, minus some. V and J calls plus clone size are reproduced from that table; the DNA served to infer D and trimming. The repertoire holds approximately 250,000 clones, with approximately 80% as singletons. The sequencing input was peripheral blood. V usage is TRBV5-5 and J usage is TRBJ1-4; TRBD1 might be the D (5 bases). This sequence was found in a woman aged 45-60 years with acute or convalescent COVID-19. The CDR3 DNA reads TGTGCCAGCAGCTTGGTGCAGGGTGGGGAAAAACTGTTTTTT. Protein sequence: CASSLVQGGEKLFF.